One sample yielded the 26 T cell receptor beta chains listed below, sequenced in a study of blood T cell repertoires in COVID-19. TCRdb's copy holds only in-frame clones and misses some; the assay was immunoSEQ multiplex PCR. This sample carries fewer than 400,000 clones, around 87% of them seen once, and the ten largest clones take about a tenth. The sequencing input was PBMCs or T cells enriched from blood (not recorded which). These receptors were obtained from a woman aged 50 to 60 who had recovered from COVID-19.

The chain carries TRBV19 and TRBJ2-7; 10 bases match TRBD2. There are 15 residues in the CDR3. The germline CDR1 and CDR2 sequences are LNHDA and SQIVND (reference sequence). The V segment lost 2 bases and the J segment 6 bases; nucleotides outside the gene matches: 7. DNA of the CDR3: TGTGCCAGTAGTATAAGAGCGGGGGGGCCCGTCGAGCAGTACTTC. Protein sequence: CASSIRAGGPVEQYF.

The V call is TRBV19, the J call TRBJ2-7; 8 bases align to TRBD1. The V gene's germline CDR1 is LNHDA and CDR2 SQIVND (reference sequence). Trimming at V came to 4 bases and at J to 5 bases, leaving 4 bases not matched to a gene. This CDR3 has 13 residues. CDR3 in DNA: TGTGCCAGTAGTACGGGGACAGGTGACGAGCAGTACTTC. Residues: CASSTGTGDEQYF. The full variable domain, in which reference TRBV19 and TRBJ2-7 provide the parts outside the CDR3, is DGGITQSPKYLFRKEGQNVTLSCEQNLNHDAMYWYRQDPGQGLRLIYYSQIVNDFQKGDIAEGYSVSREKKESFPLTVTSAQKNPTAFYLCASSTGTGDEQYFGPGTRLTVT.

This chain joins TRBV19 and TRBJ2-3, with 8 bases lining up with TRBD2. Germline V gene sequence: CDR1 LNHDA, CDR2 SQIVND (reference sequence). V was pared by 10 bases and J by 4 bases, with 10 bases of the junction left unmatched. This CDR3 has 14 residues. The CDR3: CATGGAGGPDTQYF. In DNA, the CDR3 is TGTGCCACCGGGGGGGCCGGGGGCCCAGATACGCAGTATTTT. Full variable domain (remainder filled in from reference TRBV19 and TRBJ2-3): DGGITQSPKYLFRKEGQNVTLSCEQNLNHDAMYWYRQDPGQGLRLIYYSQIVNDFQKGDIAEGYSVSREKKESFPLTVTSAQKNPTAFYLCATGGAGGPDTQYFGPGTRLTVL.

The V call is TRBV28, the J call TRBJ1-1, with TRBD1 matching over 9 bases. V lost 5 bases to trimming and J lost 4 bases; unmatched junction nucleotides: 11. This CDR3 comprises 16 residues. The germline V gene has CDR1 MDHEN and CDR2 SYDVKM. The CDR3 region has the DNA TGTGCCAGCAGTAGCGCGGACAGGGGCGGTTCCACTGAAGCTTTCTTT. Its translation is CASSSADRGGSTEAFF.

This clone was picked up one time. The CDR3 sequence is CASSLGGENSPLHF. The CDR3 region has the DNA TGTGCCAGCAGCTTAGGGGGGGAGAATTCACCCCTCCACTTT. V is TRBV7-9 and J is TRBJ1-6; D may be TRBD1 (5 bases). Trimming removed 1 base from V and 7 bases from J, with 8 bases in between. Germline-derived CDR1 and CDR2 are SEHNR and FQNEAQ (reference sequence). This CDR3 has 14 amino acids.

The chain joins TRBV6-5 to TRBJ1-1, with D unclear. Trimming removed 4 bases at V and 7 bases at J, with 13 bases between. The CDR3 has 13 residues. Per germline, CDR1 MNHEY and CDR2 SVGAGI. The chain's CDR3 is CASSLERVSEAFF. The CDR3 DNA reads TGTGCCAGCAGTTTGGAGAGGGTCAGTGAAGCTTTCTTT.

The V gene is TRBV19, the J gene TRBJ1-2; no clear D. Germline V lookup: CDR1 LNHDA, CDR2 SQIVND (reference sequence). V lost 7 bases to trimming and J lost 1 base, with 10 bases between them. The CDR3 has 13 amino acids. The CDR3 loop reads CASTVEVNYGYTF. CDR3 nucleotides: TGTGCCAGTACTGTGGAGGTTAACTATGGCTACACCTTC.

The V and J genes are TRBV29-1 and TRBJ1-1; no firm D call. Germline CDR1 reads SQVTM; CDR2 reads ANQGSEA. Deletions cut 6 bases from V and 0 bases from J, with 11 bases between. The CDR3 loop spans 13 amino acids. CDR3 sequence reads: CSVAGFLNTEAFF. CDR3 coding DNA: TGCAGCGTCGCGGGATTCCTGAACACTGAAGCTTTCTTT.

V gene TRBV7-9 combines with J gene TRBJ1-1; D unclear. This CDR3 has 13 amino acids. V dropped 1 base and J dropped 6 bases, with 9 bases sitting between them. Per the germline V gene, CDR1 is SEHNR and CDR2 is FQNEAQ (reference sequence). Here the CDR3 DNA reads TGTGCCAGCAGCTTAGAAGGAGTCTCTGAAGCTTTCTTT. Encoded protein: CASSLEGVSEAFF.

The chain has TRBV10-3 and TRBJ2-7, with D maybe TRBD1 (6 bases). V shed 2 bases and J shed 0 bases, with 14 bases lying between them. The CDR3 loop spans 16 amino acids. Per the germline V gene, CDR1 is ENHRY and CDR2 is SYGVKD. Written as DNA, the CDR3 is TGTGCCATCAGTGAGCCGGGACAAAAAAACTCCTACGAGCAGTACTTC. Protein: CAISEPGQKNSYEQYF.

The chain joins TRBV30 to TRBJ1-1; D is ambiguous. V lost 0 bases, J lost 4 bases, and 9 bases lay in between. The CDR3 is 13 residues long. From germline, CDR1 is GTSNPN and CDR2 SVGIG (reference sequence). The CDR3 bases are TGTGCCTGGAGTGTCGAGGTGGGCACTGAAGCTTTCTTT. It specifies CAWSVEVGTEAFF. Full variable domain (rest looked up from reference TRBV30 and TRBJ1-1): SQTIHQWPATLVQPVGSPLSLECTVEGTSNPNLYWYRQAAGRGLQLLFYSVGIGQISSEVPQNLSASRPQDRQFILSSKKLLLSDSGFYLCAWSVEVGTEAFFGQGTRLTVV.

V is TRBV5-1 and J is TRBJ1-2; 8 bases are a match to TRBD1. J was trimmed by 4 bases and V by 4 bases; bases with no gene match: 9. Germline V lookup: CDR1 SGHRS, CDR2 YFSETQ. The CDR3 length is 15 residues. The CDR3 DNA follows: TGCGCCAGCAGCGGCGACGGACAGGGAACCTATGGCTACACCTTC. This gives the protein CASSGDGQGTYGYTF. The variable domain in full, with the rest retrieved from reference TRBV5-1 and TRBJ1-2, is KAGVTQTPRYLIKTRGQQVTLSCSPISGHRSVSWYQQTPGQGLQFLFEYFSETQRNKGNFPGRFSGRQFSNSRSEMNVSTLELGDSALYLCASSGDGQGTYGYTFGSGTRLTVV.

This chain joins TRBV12-3 or TRBV12-4 and TRBJ1-5; D is undetermined. This CDR3 spans 12 amino acids. The V and J ends lost 3 bases and 6 bases respectively, with 6 bases between them. CDR3 in amino acids: CASSFGFQPQHF. CDR3 bases: TGTGCCAGCAGTTTTGGCTTTCAGCCCCAGCATTTT.

The chain carries TRBV4-1 and TRBJ2-4; TRBD1 matches 7 bases. V dropped 5 bases and J dropped 0; count of bases not matched to a gene: 4. Germline V lookup: CDR1 MGHRA, CDR2 YSYEKL. The CDR3 has 15 residues. CDR3 DNA: TGCGCCAGCAGCGGACAGGTCCTAGCCAAAAACATTCAGTACTTC. This codes for CASSGQVLAKNIQYF.

V is TRBV14 and J is TRBJ1-2; unclear D gene. The CDR3 spans 12 residues. Deletions cut 5 bases from V and 8 bases from J, with 12 bases between. CDR1 is SGHDN and CDR2 is FVKESK in the germline V gene. CDR3 region: CASSAERRGYTF. CDR3 coding DNA: TGTGCCAGCAGCGCGGAAAGACGAGGCTACACCTTC. Full variable domain (outside the CDR3, taken from reference TRBV14 and TRBJ1-2): EAGVTQFPSHSVIEKGQTVTLRCDPISGHDNLYWYRRVMGKEIKFLLHFVKESKQDESGMPNNRFLAERTGGTYSTLKVQPAELEDSGVYFCASSAERRGYTFGSGTRLTVV.

This sequence joins TRBV5-4 and TRBJ1-2; 9 nucleotides align to TRBD1. Germline V gives CDR1 SGHNT, CDR2 YYREEE (reference sequence). The CDR3 is 16 residues long. The V and J ends lost 4 bases and 4 bases, in that order; junction bases with no gene match: 11. This chain's CDR3 is CASSPWDRVKSYGYTF. The CDR3 DNA follows: TGTGCCAGCAGCCCCTGGGACAGGGTGAAGTCCTATGGCTACACCTTC.

This clone turned up a few times. V is TRBV20-1 and J is TRBJ2-7; 8 bases map to TRBD1. Germline V lookup: CDR1 DFQATT, CDR2 SNEGSKA (reference sequence). The junction had 10 bases not matched to a gene; V was cut back by 3 bases and J by 9 bases. This CDR3 comprises 13 residues. The CDR3 nucleotides are TGCAGTGCTAGTCTCGGACAGGGTACGAGGCAGTACTTC. It encodes CSASLGQGTRQYF.

V and J are TRBV4-3 and TRBJ1-1; no clear D gene. The CDR3 totals 15 residues. V lost 1 base to trimming and J lost 4 bases, with 13 bases between them. Germline V gene lookup returns CDR1 LGHNA and CDR2 YSLEER. CDR3 DNA: TGCGCCAGCAGCCAAGCACCCGTTAGGAGCACTGAAGCTTTCTTT. It encodes CASSQAPVRSTEAFF.

This rearrangement joins TRBV15 to TRBJ1-4, with D possibly TRBD1 on 5 matching bases. Germline-derived CDR1 and CDR2 are LNHNV and YYDKDF (reference sequence). Trimming removed 0 bases from V and 4 bases from J, with 18 bases in between. The CDR3 length is 18 residues. The CDR3: CATSRDLAGDGNNEKLFF. For the CDR3, the DNA is TGTGCCACCAGCAGAGATTTGGCGGGGGATGGAAATAATGAAAAACTGTTTTTT.

In this sample, this clone turned up once. CDR3 DNA sequence: TGCAGCGTTGACGGTTCTAGCACAGATACGCAGTATTTT. Amino acid sequence: CSVDGSSTDTQYF. The J gene is TRBJ2-3, the V gene TRBV29-1; D not certain. CDR1 is SQVTM, CDR2 ANQGSEA, per germline. With 3 bases removed from V and 0 bases from J, the gap between germline ends came to 7 bases. There are 13 residues in the CDR3.

The gene calls are TRBV4-2 and TRBJ1-2; TRBD1 agrees at 7 bases. The CDR3 totals 16 residues. V was clipped by 0 bases and J by 6 bases; unmatched bases: 10. The germline gives CDR1 LGHNA, CDR2 YNFKEQ. CDR3 DNA sequence: TGTGCCAGCAGCCAAGAGTCCGGGACAGCCCCTAATGGCTACACCTTC. Translating gives CASSQESGTAPNGYTF.

The rearrangement uses TRBV6-1 and TRBJ1-5, with a weak D call TRBD1 (5 bases). Germline CDR1 is MNHNS and CDR2 is SASEGT. CDR3 length: 15 residues. V was cut by 2 bases and J by 6 bases, with 14 bases left in between. The CDR3 here is CASSETGGGSQPQHF. The CDR3 coding sequence is TGTGCCAGCAGTGAAACGGGGGGAGGAAGTCAGCCCCAGCATTTT.

This clone came up once. The chain couples TRBV28 to TRBJ1-1; D ambiguous. Germline V gene data show CDR1 as MDHEN and CDR2 as SYDVKM. CDR3 length equals 13 residues. V dropped 7 bases and J dropped 11 bases, with 20 bases sitting between them. The DNA of the CDR3 is TGTGCCAGCACCCTAACCGCAAGAGGGCAGGCTTTCTTT. Its translation: CASTLTARGQAFF.

This clone occurred a few times. The chain employs TRBV28 and TRBJ1-6; perhaps TRBD1 as D (6 bases). Looked up from germline, CDR1 is MDHEN and CDR2 is SYDVKM. The V gene lost 6 bases and the J gene lost 10 bases, with 19 bases spanning the gap. The CDR3 sequence is 15 residues long. The CDR3 reads CASRDGTGQGSPLHF. The CDR3 coding sequence is TGTGCCAGCAGGGACGGCACAGGGCAAGGATCACCCCTCCACTTT.

This clone was counted once. The chain joins TRBV29-1 to TRBJ2-2; D uncertain. This CDR3 spans 13 amino acids. V was cut by 6 bases and J by 0 bases, with 8 bases left in between. Germline values: CDR1 SQVTM, CDR2 ANQGSEA. Written as DNA, the CDR3 is TGCAGCGTCGTCGACACGAACACCGGGGAGCTGTTTTTT. Translating it yields CSVVDTNTGELFF.

The gene calls are TRBV27 and TRBJ2-7; 8 bases match TRBD1. This CDR3 region has 17 residues. J lost 2 bases, V lost 6 bases, and 15 bases had no gene match. Germline values: CDR1 MNHEY, CDR2 SMNVEV (reference sequence). The CDR3 sequence: CASSGAANRDRPYEQYF. DNA of the CDR3: TGTGCCAGCAGCGGCGCAGCTAACCGGGACAGGCCCTACGAGCAGTACTTC.